A selection of T cell receptor beta chains follows, all from one sample in a study of graft-versus-host responses after intestinal transplantation. TCRdb's copy holds only in-frame clones and misses some; the assay was immunoSEQ multiplex PCR. The sample has about 90,000 clones, roughly 90% seen once. The antigens of these receptors remain unknown. The material was unstimulated CD8+ T cells sorted from spleen or lymph node cells, obtained before intestinal transplant. These TCRs come from a human donor who received an intestinal transplant. Both conserved end residues are trimmed from each CDR3. Fields, in order: V gene, J gene, CDR3 length, CDR3 protein.

>TRBV2|TRBJ2-7|14
ASSARIQGPLYEQY
>TRBV5-4|TRBJ2-7|12
ASSLGTSGYEQY
>TRBV27|TRBJ2-1|10
ASMRGGNEQF
>TRBV7-8|TRBJ2-3|16
ASSQTSGRGASTDTQY
>TRBV7-2|TRBJ2-7|11
ASSLGPGYEQY
>TRBV5-6|TRBJ2-7|12
ASSPDPGDYEQY
>TRBV19|TRBJ2-7|11
ASSWDKTYEQY
>TRBV7-8|TRBJ1-5|18
ASSFDREKWVAPDNQPQH
>TRBV5-1|TRBJ2-5|14
ASSTPGTGEQETQY
>TRBV5-6|TRBJ1-5|14
ASSLGPGGTNQPQH
>TRBV30|TRBJ1-1|10
ALDRYNTEAF
>TRBV19|TRBJ1-1|12
ASRVDTQNTEAF
>TRBV19|TRBJ1-2|9
ASSTGGGYT
>TRBV30|TRBJ2-1|11
AWSVLSYNEQF
>TRBV5-6|TRBJ2-3|12
ASTGDGATDTQY
>TRBV15|TRBJ2-7|11
ATATVSSYEQY
>TRBV9|TRBJ2-2|14
ASSVETSGDTGELF
>TRBV7-8|TRBJ2-1|14
ASSLGFAGASNEQF
>TRBV27|TRBJ2-3|13
ASSLSGGSTDTQY
>TRBV30|TRBJ2-5|14
AWSEGFDGVLETQY
>TRBV5-4|TRBJ2-1|15
ASSSETSGTGYNEQF
>TRBV7-2|TRBJ1-6|14
ASSPRPSEYNSPLH
>TRBV4-1|TRBJ1-1|11
ASSQATGVEAF
>TRBV11-2|TRBJ2-7|12
ASSLRPTDYEQY
>TRBV4-1|TRBJ1-1|12
ASSQQGTNTEAF
>TRBV30|TRBJ2-3|13
AWSMSGGATDTQY
>TRBV4-1|TRBJ2-3|12
ASSRATSTDTQY
>TRBV18|TRBJ2-7|12
ASSPPEGPYEQY
>TRBV5-6|TRBJ1-5|13
ASSLNGGSNQPQH
>TRBV6-1|TRBJ1-4|13
ASSVQGWQNEKLF
>TRBV11-2|TRBJ2-2|11
ASSFSGAEELF
>TRBV5-1|TRBJ2-3|14
ASSLVSGGRSDTQY
>TRBV5-1|TRBJ2-5|15
ASSGASGWNRPETQY
>TRBV10-3|TRBJ1-5|11
AISDGAYQPQH
>TRBV30|TRBJ2-7|11
AWSEGGRYEQY
>TRBV6-5|TRBJ1-1|13
ASRTTGTGGTEAF
>TRBV12-5|TRBJ1-1|15
ASGLEIQHPMNTEAF
>TRBV6-1|TRBJ2-7|13
ASSEQRTEGYEQY
>TRBV4-1|TRBJ2-7|11
ASSWDRTYEQY
>TRBV19|TRBJ2-7|11
ASSPTRAYEQY
>TRBV5-6|TRBJ1-2|13
ASSLSSWGQYGYT
>TRBV7-6|TRBJ2-3|10
ASSSLTDTQY
>TRBV7-8|TRBJ2-7|14
ASSLYEGLAGHEQY
>TRBV4-1|TRBJ2-1|14
ASSQRDRSSYNEQF
>TRBV9|TRBJ2-1|12
ASSVGLAGREQF
>TRBV9|TRBJ1-2|14
ASSPRMGQENYGYT
>TRBV7-9|TRBJ2-7|13
ASSSWTGGFYEQY
>TRBV29-1|TRBJ2-7|11
SVRTGESYEQY
>TRBV20-1|TRBJ2-7|9
SASGVYEQY
>TRBV27|TRBJ2-1|13
ASSSQGGSYNEQF
>TRBV27|TRBJ1-1|11
ASSSWGTAGAF
>TRBV30|TRBJ2-5|12
AWKTGTGSQTQY
>TRBV18|TRBJ2-1|10
ASSPVLNEQF